This TCR beta chain was documented in a study of early T cells in non-severe SARS-CoV-2 infection. Study details: Sequencing targeted bulk RNA from unsorted whole blood, leaving chains unpaired. Notes on the study in general: VDJdb matching, biased toward anti-spike CD8 responses, missed private and CD4 specificities.

Details on this clonotype: Its antigen is unidentified.

Individual cDNA molecules carried attached unique molecular identifiers. MiXCR, applied by TCRdb to the 5' RACE reads, yields one record per CDR3 protein. The data contain some 34,000 distinct CDR3 sequences, 4% to 5% of them seen just once; the ten biggest clones take up almost 8%. This TCR was recovered from an adult who was a healthcare worker with PCR-confirmed SARS-CoV-2 infection or an uninfected control (not recorded which). What was sequenced was whole blood.

CDR3 sequence (DNA): TGTGCCAGCAGCCCTACGCATAGGAACACTGAAGCTTTCTTT. Translation: CASSPTHRNTEAFF. The genes are TRBV7-2 and TRBJ1-1; no clear D. The ends were cut back, 5 bases at V and 1 base at J, with 11 bases in the middle. Germline V CDR1 and CDR2: SGHTA, FQGNSA. The CDR3 consists of 14 residues.